This TCR beta chain emerged from a study of T cell responses to AZD1222 COVID-19 vaccine. Only in-frame clones appear in the TCRdb table, and some are missing; sequencing was by immunoSEQ multiplex PCR. The sample includes about 110,000 clones, 90% to 95% of them seen just once. Per germline, CDR1 LNHDA and CDR2 SQIVND (reference sequence). This CDR3 comprises 13 residues. The ends were cut back, 3 bases at V and 6 bases at J, with 12 bases in the middle. This specimen consisted of peripheral blood, obtained 28 days after the second AZD1222 dose. The J gene is TRBJ2-7, the V gene TRBV19; a possible D gene is TRBD2 (6 bases). The TCR was taken from an adult who received the AZD1222 COVID-19 vaccine. CDR3 sequence: CASSIMVAAEQYF. CDR3 bases: TGTGCCAGTAGTATTATGGTAGCGGCCGAGCAGTACTTC.